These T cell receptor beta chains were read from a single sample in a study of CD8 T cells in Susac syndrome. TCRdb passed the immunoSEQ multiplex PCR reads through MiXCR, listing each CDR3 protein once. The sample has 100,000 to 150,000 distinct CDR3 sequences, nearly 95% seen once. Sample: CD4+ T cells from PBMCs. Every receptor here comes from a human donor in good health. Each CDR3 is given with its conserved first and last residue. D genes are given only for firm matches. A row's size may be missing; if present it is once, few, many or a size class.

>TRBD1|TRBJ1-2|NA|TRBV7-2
CASSSVSPGQGYGYTF
TGTGCCAGCAGCTCAGTCTCCCCCGGACAGGGGTATGGCTACACCTTC
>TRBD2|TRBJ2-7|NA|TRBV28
CASSLAGVTSSYEQYF
TGTGCCAGCAGTTTAGCGGGAGTAACTAGCTCCTACGAGCAGTACTTC
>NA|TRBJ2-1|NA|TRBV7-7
CASSLARGGDEQFF
TGTGCCAGCAGCTTAGCGCGAGGGGGGGATGAGCAGTTCTTC
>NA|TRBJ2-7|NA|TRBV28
CASSEVYEQYF
TGTGCCAGCAGCGAAGTCTACGAGCAGTACTTC
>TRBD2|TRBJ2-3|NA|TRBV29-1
CSVVGLAGGPTDTQYF
TGCAGCGTTGTGGGGCTAGCGGGAGGTCCCACAGATACGCAGTATTTT
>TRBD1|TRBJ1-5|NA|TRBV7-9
CASSLGRMDRDNQPQHF
TGTGCCAGCAGCTTAGGCAGGATGGACAGGGACAATCAGCCCCAGCATTTT
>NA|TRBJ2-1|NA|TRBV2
CASQDISYNEQFF
TGTGCCTCGCAGGACATCTCCTACAATGAGCAGTTCTTC
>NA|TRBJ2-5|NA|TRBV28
CASSTPGGQVTQYF
TGTGCCAGCTCCACCCCGGGGGGACAAGTGACCCAGTACTTC
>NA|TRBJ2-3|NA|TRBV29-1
CSVEARISTDTQYF
TGCAGCGTTGAAGCCAGGATTAGCACAGATACGCAGTATTTT
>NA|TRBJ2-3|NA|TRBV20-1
CSARSSLTDTQYF
TGCAGTGCTAGGTCAAGCCTCACAGATACGCAGTATTTT
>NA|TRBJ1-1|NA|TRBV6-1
CASSATELGNTEAFF
TGTGCCAGCAGCGCTACGGAGCTAGGGAACACTGAAGCTTTCTTT
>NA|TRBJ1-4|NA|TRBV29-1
CSVEDGIRTNEKLFF
TGCAGCGTTGAAGACGGGATTAGGACTAATGAAAAACTGTTTTTT
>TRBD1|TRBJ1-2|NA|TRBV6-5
CASSQDRNSGYGYTF
TGTGCCAGCAGCCAGGACAGGAACTCGGGATATGGCTACACCTTC
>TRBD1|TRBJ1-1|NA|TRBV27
CASSSFNRGVNTEAFF
TGTGCCAGCAGTTCCTTCAACAGGGGTGTCAACACTGAAGCTTTCTTT
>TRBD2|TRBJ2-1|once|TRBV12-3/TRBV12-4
CASSPSGGRINEQFF
TGTGCCAGCAGTCCCTCCGGCGGGAGGATCAATGAGCAGTTCTTC
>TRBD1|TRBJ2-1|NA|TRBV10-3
CAISGDSREQFF
TGTGCCATCAGCGGGGACAGTCGGGAGCAGTTCTTC
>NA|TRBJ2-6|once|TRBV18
CASSPALGDSGANVLTF
TGTGCCAGCTCACCTGCCTTAGGAGATTCTGGGGCCAACGTCCTGACTTTC
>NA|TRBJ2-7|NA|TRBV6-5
CASRPRSEQYF
TGTGCCAGCAGGCCTAGGTCCGAGCAGTACTTC
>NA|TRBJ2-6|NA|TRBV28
CASSSGLSGANVLTF
TGTGCCAGCAGTTCCGGCCTCTCTGGGGCCAACGTCCTGACTTTC
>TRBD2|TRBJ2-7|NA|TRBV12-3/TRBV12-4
CASRIAGGRTEQYF
TGTGCCAGCAGGATAGCGGGAGGACGTACGGAGCAGTACTTC
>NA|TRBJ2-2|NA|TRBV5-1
CASSQGYPNTGELFF
TGCGCCAGCTCCCAGGGCTACCCGAACACCGGGGAGCTGTTTTTT
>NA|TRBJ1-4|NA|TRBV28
CASSLSLQGTIRGATNEKLFF
TGTGCCAGCAGTTTATCGCTTCAGGGGACGATTAGAGGGGCAACTAATGAAAAACTGTTTTTT
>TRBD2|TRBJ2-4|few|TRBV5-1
CASSLTSGVAKNIQYF
TGCGCCAGCAGTTTGACTAGCGGGGTAGCCAAAAACATTCAGTACTTC
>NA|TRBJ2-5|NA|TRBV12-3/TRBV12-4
CASSFGTRTQYF
TGTGCCAGCAGTTTTGGGACCCGGACCCAGTACTTC
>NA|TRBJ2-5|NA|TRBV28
CASSLYQREETQYF
TGTGCCAGCAGTTTATATCAGCGGGAAGAGACCCAGTACTTC
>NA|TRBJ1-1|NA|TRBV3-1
CASSKRQENTEAFF
TGTGCCAGCAGCAAACGACAGGAGAACACTGAAGCTTTCTTT
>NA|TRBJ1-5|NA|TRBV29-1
CSVERRVGDTETQPQHF
TGCAGCGTTGAGAGACGGGTGGGGGACACCGAAACTCAGCCCCAGCATTTT
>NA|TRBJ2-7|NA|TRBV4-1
CASSQERVGVGVYEQYF
TGCGCCAGCAGCCAAGAGCGGGTCGGAGTTGGGGTTTACGAGCAGTACTTC
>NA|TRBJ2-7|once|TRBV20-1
CSASREGAPNQQYF
TGCAGTGCTAGTAGGGAGGGGGCGCCTAATCAGCAGTACTTC
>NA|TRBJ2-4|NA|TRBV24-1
CATSDLQDIQYF
TGTGCCACCAGTGATTTGCAGGACATTCAGTACTTC
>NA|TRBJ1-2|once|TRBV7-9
CASSLYEEGYTF
TGTGCCAGCAGCTTATACGAGGAGGGCTACACCTTC
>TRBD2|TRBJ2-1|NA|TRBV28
CASTGLAGGFDEQFF
TGCGCCAGCACCGGACTAGCGGGAGGGTTCGATGAGCAGTTCTTC
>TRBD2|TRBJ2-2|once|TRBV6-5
CASRSASGTGELFF
TGTGCCAGCAGGTCGGCTAGCGGGACCGGGGAGCTGTTTTTT
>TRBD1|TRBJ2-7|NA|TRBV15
CATRPGQGRGEQYF
TGTGCCACCAGACCGGGACAGGGGCGTGGAGAGCAGTACTTC
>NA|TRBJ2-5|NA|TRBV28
CASSGFQETQYF
TGTGCCAGTTCGGGTTTCCAAGAGACCCAGTACTTC
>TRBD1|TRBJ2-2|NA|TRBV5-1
CASSAGTGVSGELFF
TGCGCCAGCAGCGCCGGGACAGGGGTTTCCGGGGAGCTGTTTTTT
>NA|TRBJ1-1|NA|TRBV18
CASSPQGMENTEAFF
TGTGCCAGCTCACCACAGGGGATGGAGAACACTGAAGCTTTCTTT
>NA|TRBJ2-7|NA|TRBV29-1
CSVDVGGAYEQYF
TGCAGCGTTGATGTGGGGGGAGCCTACGAGCAGTACTTC
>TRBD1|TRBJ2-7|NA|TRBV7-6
CASSLSGTGSTEQYF
TGTGCCAGCAGCTTAAGCGGGACAGGGTCGACCGAGCAGTACTTC
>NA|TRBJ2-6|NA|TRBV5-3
CARPRGTKNQGANVLTF
TGTGCCAGGCCCCGGGGGACGAAGAATCAGGGGGCCAACGTCCTGACTTTC
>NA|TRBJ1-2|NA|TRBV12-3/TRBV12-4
CASSPGLNYGYTF
TGTGCCAGCAGCCCGGGCCTAAACTATGGCTACACCTTC
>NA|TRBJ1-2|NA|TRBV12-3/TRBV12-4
CASSLPPDSYGYTF
TGTGCCAGCAGTTTACCTCCGGACAGCTATGGCTACACCTTC
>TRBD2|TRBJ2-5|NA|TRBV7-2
CASSLQGTSGKETQYF
TGTGCCAGCAGCTTACAGGGGACTAGCGGGAAAGAGACCCAGTACTTC
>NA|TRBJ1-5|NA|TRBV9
CASSVGPLRPQHF
TGTGCCAGCAGCGTAGGGCCCCTTCGGCCCCAGCATTTT
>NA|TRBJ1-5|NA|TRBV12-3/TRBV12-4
CASSRVGGDQPQHF
TGTGCCAGCAGTAGGGTCGGTGGGGACCAGCCCCAGCATTTT
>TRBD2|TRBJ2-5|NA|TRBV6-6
CASGVLSTSDETQYF
TGTGCCAGCGGTGTACTTTCGACTAGCGACGAGACCCAGTACTTC
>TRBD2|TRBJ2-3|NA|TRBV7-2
CASSLQAGAPDTQYF
TGTGCCAGCAGCTTACAAGCGGGAGCCCCAGATACGCAGTATTTT
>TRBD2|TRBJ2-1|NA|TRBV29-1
CSVERTSGGYNEQFF
TGCAGCGTTGAACGGACTAGCGGGGGTTACAATGAGCAGTTCTTC
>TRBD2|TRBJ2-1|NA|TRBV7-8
CASILAGAQVDNEQFF
TGTGCCAGCATACTAGCGGGAGCCCAAGTGGACAATGAGCAGTTCTTC
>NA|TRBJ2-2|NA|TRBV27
CASSLSGSGTGELFF
TGTGCCAGCAGTTTATCGGGTAGCGGCACCGGGGAGCTGTTTTTT